Below are 20 T cell receptor beta chains sequenced from a single sample in a study of blood T cell repertoires in COVID-19. Libraries were prepared by immunoSEQ multiplex PCR; TCRdb keeps only in-frame clonotypes and omits some of them. The table lists over 200,000 clones, 85% to 90% of them singletons. Sequencing was carried out using PBMCs or T cells enriched from blood (not recorded which). These receptors all stem from a man in his late teens or twenties who had recovered from COVID-19.

The chain links TRBV4-1 to TRBJ2-1; TRBD2 agrees at 9 bases. V was clipped by 4 bases and J by 5 bases; unmatched bases: 9. This CDR3 region has 16 residues. CDR1 is MGHRA, CDR2 YSYEKL, per germline. Here the CDR3 DNA reads TGCGCCAGCAGCCCGACGGCTAGCGGGGAAGACAATGAGCAGTTCTTC. It encodes CASSPTASGEDNEQFF.

The chain has TRBV7-6 and TRBJ2-1; D unresolved. There are 11 residues in the CDR3. From germline, CDR1 is SGHVS and CDR2 FNYEAQ. With 8 bases removed from V and 5 bases from J, the gap between germline ends came to 7 bases. The CDR3 sequence: CASGIDNEQFF. CDR3 DNA: TGTGCCAGCGGTATAGACAATGAGCAGTTCTTC.

The rearrangement uses TRBV7-6 and TRBJ2-7; no reliable D call. In germline, CDR1 is SGHVS, CDR2 FNYEAQ. With 1 base removed from V and 6 bases from J, the gap between germline ends came to 13 bases. The CDR3 is made up of 14 amino acids. The DNA of the CDR3 is TGTGCCAGCAGCTTAGAGAAATACGGAGCCGAGCAGTACTTC. This codes for CASSLEKYGAEQYF.

About this clone itself: Its ends do not fully match the called genes, so a read error is possible. The J gene is TRBJ1-6, the V gene TRBV18; tentative D call: TRBD1 (6 bases). There are 15 residues in the CDR3. Germline lookup yields CDR1 KGHSH and CDR2 LQKENI. As DNA, the CDR3 is TGTGCCAGCTCCCCACCCGGGACACCCAATTCACCCCTCCACTTT. This sequence encodes CASSPPGTPNSPLHF.

This clone was seen only a few times. The rearrangement joins TRBV3-1 (or the pseudogene TRBV3-2) to TRBJ2-1, with 8 bases that match TRBD2. The CDR3 is 16 residues long. Germline V lookup: CDR1 LGHDT, CDR2 YNNKEL (reference sequence). J was trimmed by 4 bases and V by 2 bases; bases with no gene match: 7. The CDR3 DNA sequence: TGTGCCAGCAGCCAACTCCGACTAGCGCGATACAATGAGCAGTTCTTC. Translation: CASSQLRLARYNEQFF.

This chain uses TRBV10-1 with TRBJ2-5, with D perhaps matching TRBD2 (6 bases). Germline V gene sequence: CDR1 WNHNN, CDR2 SYGVQD (reference sequence). V was trimmed by 4 bases and J by 7 bases, leaving 13 bases between them. The length of the CDR3 is 13 residues. For the CDR3, the DNA is TGCGCCAGCAGTGCGACTACCGGGGGGACCCAGTACTTC. Translation: CASSATTGGTQYF.

The rearrangement joins TRBV30 to TRBJ2-5, with 11 bases identical to TRBD2. V was pared by 2 bases and J by 2 bases, with 16 bases of the junction left unmatched. Germline lookup yields CDR1 GTSNPN and CDR2 SVGIG (reference sequence). There are 19 residues in the CDR3. The CDR3 nucleotides read TGTGCCTGGAGTTGGGCAAGTTGGCTAGCGGGGGGAAGGCAAGAGACCCAGTACTTC. This gives the protein CAWSWASWLAGGRQETQYF.

This rearrangement joins TRBV9 to TRBJ1-6; TRBD1 agrees at 9 bases. The CDR3 extends over 15 amino acids. The V gene end was trimmed by 4 bases and the J gene end by 7 bases; junction bases not matched to a gene: 6. From germline, CDR1 is SGDLS and CDR2 YYNGEE. CDR3 coding DNA: TGTGCCAGCAGCCCCGGACAGGGGAAGAATTCACCCCTCCACTTT. This codes for CASSPGQGKNSPLHF.

This chain joins TRBV21-1 and TRBJ1-5; the table's D call of TRBD1 was not tested on the DNA. TRBV21-1 corresponds to a pseudogene. The CDR3 has 20 amino acids. DNA of the CDR3: TGTGCCAGCAGCAAAAACTTCGGGACAGGGGGTTTTTCTCAGAATCAGCCCCAGCATTTT. Translated, it gives CASSKNFGTGGFSQNQPQHF.

The V and J genes are TRBV24-1 and TRBJ2-3, with no clear D. The V end lost 4 bases, the J end lost 6 bases, and 10 bases lay between the germline ends. Germline lookup yields CDR1 KGHDR and CDR2 SFDVKD. The CDR3 is 13 residues long. This CDR3 is CATSERQDDTQYF. CDR3 nucleotides: TGTGCCACCAGTGAAAGACAAGACGATACGCAGTATTTT.

This sequence joins TRBV19 and TRBJ1-2; the D gene is possibly TRBD1 (5 bases). The germline V and J ends were trimmed by 4 bases and 5 bases, with 20 bases remaining between them. Germline lookup yields CDR1 LNHDA and CDR2 SQIVND (reference sequence). This CDR3 has 16 amino acids. The CDR3 bases are TGTGCCAGTAGTACCCAATCAGGGAATGGTCGGTATGGCTACACCTTC. Translation gives CASSTQSGNGRYGYTF.

This chain links TRBV27 with TRBJ2-6; 10 positions match TRBD1. V trimming: 3 bases; J trimming: 0 bases; junction bases outside the gene matches: 5. Germline CDR1 reads MNHEY; CDR2 reads SMNVEV (reference sequence). The CDR3 totals 18 residues. CDR3 region: CASSLTGGLSSGANVLTF. CDR3 nucleotide sequence: TGTGCCAGCAGTTTGACAGGGGGCCTTAGCTCTGGGGCCAACGTCCTGACTTTC. The full variable domain, rest sourced from reference TRBV27 and TRBJ2-6, is EAQVTQNPRYLITVTGKKLTVTCSQNMNHEYMSWYRQDPGLGLRQIYYSMNVEVTDKGDVPEGYKVSRKEKRNFPLILESPSPNQTSLYFCASSLTGGLSSGANVLTFGAGSRLTVL.

The chain has TRBV20-1 and TRBJ1-5; D not resolved. V dropped 3 bases and J dropped 6 bases, with 18 bases sitting between them. The germline gives CDR1 DFQATT, CDR2 SNEGSKA (reference sequence). The CDR3 consists of 15 residues. CDR3 DNA: TGCAGTGCTAGTCGCCAACTCGGGATAAGTCAGCCCCAGCATTTT. This sequence encodes CSASRQLGISQPQHF.

Here the CDR3 DNA reads TGTGCCAGCAGTGAGAATCCCGGGACTCCCTTCTATGGCTACACCTTC. Its translation: CASSENPGTPFYGYTF. The V call is TRBV6-1, the J call TRBJ1-2, with D possibly matching TRBD1 (5 bases). CDR3 length equals 16 residues. V dropped 3 bases and J dropped 4 bases, with 18 bases sitting between them. The V gene's germline CDR1 is MNHNS and CDR2 SASEGT.

This chain's CDR3 is CSVEVSRAHMNTEAFF. DNA for the CDR3: TGCAGCGTTGAAGTTTCCAGGGCGCACATGAACACTGAAGCTTTCTTT. This chain connects TRBV29-1 to TRBJ1-1; the D gene is possibly TRBD1 (5 bases). The germline V and J ends were trimmed by 1 base and 0 bases, with 15 bases remaining between them. The CDR3 runs to 16 residues. Germline V CDR1 and CDR2: SQVTM, ANQGSEA.

The chain joins TRBV2 to TRBJ2-1; D perhaps matches TRBD2 (6 bases). Germline V gene lookup returns CDR1 SNHLY and CDR2 FYNNEI. V was pared by 8 bases and J by 6 bases, with 14 bases between. The CDR3 has 13 amino acids. CDR3 DNA: TGTGCCAGCTGTTGGCTAGCGCGCAATGAGCAGTTCTTC. Protein product: CASCWLARNEQFF.

The chain has TRBV20-1 and TRBJ1-2, with D perhaps TRBD1 (6 bases). V lost 3 bases and J 3 bases, leaving 8 bases between the germline ends. From germline, CDR1 is DFQATT and CDR2 SNEGSKA (reference sequence). This CDR3 region has 12 residues. The CDR3 region is CSASKGDYGYTF. The CDR3 nucleotides read TGCAGTGCTAGTAAGGGGGACTATGGCTACACCTTC.

The J gene is TRBJ1-6, the V gene TRBV6-6; D call uncertain. V shed 2 bases and J shed 7 bases, with 9 bases lying between them. This CDR3 spans 14 amino acids. Germline lookup yields CDR1 MNHNY and CDR2 SVGAGI (reference sequence). The CDR3 DNA is TGTGCCAGCAGTTACGACTTCATCAATTCACCCCTCCACTTT. Translation gives CASSYDFINSPLHF.

The rearrangement uses TRBV6-5 and TRBJ1-1; 7 bases fit TRBD1. Germline V gene data show CDR1 as MNHEY and CDR2 as SVGAGI. This CDR3 comprises 16 residues. The V and J ends lost 0 bases and 0 bases, in that order; junction bases with no gene match: 4. CDR3 nucleotide sequence: TGTGCCAGCAGTTACTCCTTGGGACAGATGAACACTGAAGCTTTCTTT. Translation gives CASSYSLGQMNTEAFF.

In DNA, the CDR3 is TGTGCCAGTAGTCGGGACAGGGCAAATGGAAACACCATATATTTT. Protein sequence: CASSRDRANGNTIYF. The chain couples TRBV19 to TRBJ1-3; 9 positions agree with TRBD1. Germline lookup yields CDR1 LNHDA and CDR2 SQIVND (reference sequence). V shed 5 bases and J 3 bases; nucleotides not matched to a gene: 5. The CDR3 totals 15 residues. The complete variable domain, with remaining parts taken from reference TRBV19 and TRBJ1-3, reads DGGITQSPKYLFRKEGQNVTLSCEQNLNHDAMYWYRQDPGQGLRLIYYSQIVNDFQKGDIAEGYSVSREKKESFPLTVTSAQKNPTAFYLCASSRDRANGNTIYFGEGSWLTVV.